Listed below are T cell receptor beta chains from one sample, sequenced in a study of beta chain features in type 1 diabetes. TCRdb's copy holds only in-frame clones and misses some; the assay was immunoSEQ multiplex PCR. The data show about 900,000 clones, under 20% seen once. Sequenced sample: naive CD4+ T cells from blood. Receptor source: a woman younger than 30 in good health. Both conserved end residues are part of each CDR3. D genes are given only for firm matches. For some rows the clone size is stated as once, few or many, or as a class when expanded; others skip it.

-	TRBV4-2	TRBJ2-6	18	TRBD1	TGTGCCAGCAGTCGCAGAACGGGACAGGGAGGTGTGGCCAACGTCCTGACTTTC	CASSRRTGQGGVANVLTF
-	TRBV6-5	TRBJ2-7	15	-	TGTGCCAGCAGTTACTCGGGGCCATCGGTTGGCGAGCAGTACTTC	CASSYSGPSVGEQYF
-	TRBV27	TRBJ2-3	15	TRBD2	TGTGCCAGCAGTTTAGAAAAGAGCGGGAAGGGTACGCAGTATTTT	CASSLEKSGKGTQYF
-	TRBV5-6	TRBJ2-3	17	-	TGTGCCAGCAGCAACCTAGATGGGAGACAATTCACAGATACGCAGTATTTT	CASSNLDGRQFTDTQYF
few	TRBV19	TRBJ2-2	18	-	TGTGCCAGTATGCTGGGCGGACCGGGACAAGCGAACACCGGGGAGCTGTTTTTT	CASMLGGPGQANTGELFF
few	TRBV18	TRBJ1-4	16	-	TGTGCCAGCTCACCAACACAGGTTGATACTAATGAAAAACTGTTTTTT	CASSPTQVDTNEKLFF
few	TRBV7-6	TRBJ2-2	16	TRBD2	TGTGCCAGCAGCCCCCAGCCTGGGAGGGATACCGGGGAGCTGTTTTTT	CASSPQPGRDTGELFF
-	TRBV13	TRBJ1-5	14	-	TGTGCCAGCAGCTACCACGGGGGGAATCAGCCCCAGCATTTT	CASSYHGGNQPQHF
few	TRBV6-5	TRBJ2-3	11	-	TGTGCCAGCAGTTACTCGGGGGAATCGTATTTT	CASSYSGESYF
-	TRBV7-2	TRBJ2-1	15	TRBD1	TGTGCCAGCAGCCAAGATCCGGGACAGGTGACTGAGCAGTTCTTC	CASSQDPGQVTEQFF
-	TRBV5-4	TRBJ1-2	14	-	TGTGCCAGCAGCTCTACAGGGCGCTTCTATGGCTACACCTTC	CASSSTGRFYGYTF
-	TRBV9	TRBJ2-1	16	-	TGTGCCAGCAGCCCCCGCAGGGAGGAACTCTACAATGAGCAGTTCTTC	CASSPRREELYNEQFF
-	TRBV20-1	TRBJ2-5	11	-	TGCAGTGCTATGGGGCGGGAGACCCAGTACTTC	CSAMGRETQYF
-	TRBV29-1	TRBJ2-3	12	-	TGCAGCGTTGATCCTAGCACAGATACGCAGTATTTT	CSVDPSTDTQYF
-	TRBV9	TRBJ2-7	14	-	TGTGCCAGCAGCGTCAGGGCGAGTTCCTACGAGCAGTACTTC	CASSVRASSYEQYF
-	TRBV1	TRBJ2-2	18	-	TGCACCAGCAGCCAAGGATATGGGTGGGCGGGAGATTCCGGGGAGCTGTTTTTT	CTSSQGYGWAGDSGELFF
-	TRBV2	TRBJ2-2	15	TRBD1	TGTGCCAGCGGAGGGACAGGGGGTTTCACCGGGGAGCTGTTTTTT	CASGGTGGFTGELFF
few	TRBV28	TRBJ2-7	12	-	TGTGCCAGCAGTCGACAAGTCTACGAGCAGTACTTC	CASSRQVYEQYF
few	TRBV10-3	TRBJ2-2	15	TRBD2	TGTGCCATCAGTGGACTAGCGGAAAACACCGGGGAGCTGTTTTTT	CAISGLAENTGELFF
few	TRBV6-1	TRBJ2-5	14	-	TGTGCCAGCCGACCGACCTTGGTGGGAGAGACCCAGTACTTC	CASRPTLVGETQYF
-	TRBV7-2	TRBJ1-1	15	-	TGTGCCAGCAGCTTACGAGGGGCACTGAACACTGAAGCTTTCTTT	CASSLRGALNTEAFF
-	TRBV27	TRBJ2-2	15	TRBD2	TGTGCCAGCACCTCGAGGACTAGTGACTCCGGGGAGCTGTTTTTT	CASTSRTSDSGELFF
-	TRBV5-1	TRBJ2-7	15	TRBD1	TGCGCCAGCAGCTTGAATACAGGGGATTCCAACGAGCAGTACTTC	CASSLNTGDSNEQYF
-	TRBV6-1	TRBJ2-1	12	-	TGTGCCAGCAGTGAAGCTGGACATGAGCAGTTCTTC	CASSEAGHEQFF
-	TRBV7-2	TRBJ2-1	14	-	TGTGCCAGCAGCTGGTCTGCAACCTACAATGAGCAGTTCTTC	CASSWSATYNEQFF
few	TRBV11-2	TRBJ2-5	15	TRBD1	TGTGCCAGCAGCAAACACAGGGGAACCCAAGAGACCCAGTACTTC	CASSKHRGTQETQYF